This T cell receptor (beta chain) was captured in a study of untreated major depressive disorder. Germline-derived CDR1 and CDR2 are MNHEY and SVGAGI. V was cut by 6 bases and J by 0 bases, with 12 bases left in between. CDR3 length: 15 residues. Study results and limitations: Compared with controls, depressed patients showed more TRBV05-01 (Vbeta 5.1) usage in CD4+ T cells.

The data were produced by immunoSEQ multiplex PCR, yet TCRdb's version contains in-frame clones alone and is incomplete. This table has more than 10,000 clones, under 95% appearing once. Each depressed patient was pairwise matched to a non-depressed control for sex, age, current smoking status and body mass index. Each donor gave around 30 ml of EDTA blood. With respect to this clone: Its antigen is undetermined.

The V and J genes are TRBV6-5 and TRBJ1-3, with D perhaps matching TRBD1 (5 bases). The sample comprised CD4+ T cells from PBMCs. The receptor was isolated from a woman aged 25 to 39 with major depressive disorder. The CDR3 is CASRQDTSSGNTIYF. CDR3 in DNA: TGTGCCAGCAGACAGGACACAAGCTCTGGAAACACCATATATTTT.